Listed here are 25 T cell receptor beta chains from one sample, sequenced in a study of control samples from healthy donors and cancer patients. Profiled with immunoSEQ multiplex PCR; TCRdb holds only in-frame clones, not every one. Of some 190,000 clones listed, about nine tenths are singletons. The sequenced material came from blood. These receptors were taken from a man aged 30-40 years in good health.

The rearrangement joins TRBV2 to TRBJ1-1; 9 nucleotides agree with TRBD1. V lost 7 bases and J lost 5; bases outside the gene matches: 11. The CDR3 has 15 residues. Germline-derived CDR1 and CDR2 are SNHLY and FYNNEI. CDR3 amino acids: CASKDRDRDRTEAFF. CDR3 in DNA: TGTGCCAGCAAAGACCGGGACAGGGACCGAACTGAAGCTTTCTTT.

This chain uses TRBV2 with TRBJ2-2; 11 bases are shared with TRBD1. Germline lookup yields CDR1 SNHLY and CDR2 FYNNEI. Trimming removed 4 bases from V and 5 bases from J; junction bases left unmatched: 6. The CDR3 is made up of 16 amino acids. This CDR3 is CASSASDRGQTGELFF. The CDR3 nucleotides read TGTGCCAGCAGTGCCTCGGACAGGGGGCAAACCGGGGAGCTGTTTTTT.

The rearrangement uses TRBV30 and TRBJ1-5; no clear D. Trimming stripped 2 bases from V and 4 bases from J, with 9 bases between. This CDR3 comprises 13 residues. Germline CDR1 is GTSNPN and CDR2 is SVGIG (reference sequence). The CDR3 DNA follows: TGTGCCTGGAGTCAAGGTCCAAATCAGCCCCAGCATTTT. Its translation: CAWSQGPNQPQHF.

The chain carries TRBV5-4 and TRBJ1-1, with D hard to call. The CDR3 sequence is 12 residues long. The V end was cut by 0 bases, the J end by 5 bases, with 5 bases between. Germline CDR1 is SGHNT and CDR2 is YYREEE (reference sequence). The DNA for the CDR3 is TGTGCCAGCAGCTTGGCGGAGACTGAAGCTTTCTTT. Its protein product is CASSLAETEAFF.

This clone was observed once. This chain's CDR3 is CASSLHSTDTQYF. In DNA form, the CDR3 reads TGCGCCAGCAGCTTGCACAGCACAGATACGCAGTATTTT. The chain couples TRBV5-1 to TRBJ2-3, with no clear D. Deletions cut 1 base from V and 0 bases from J, with 3 bases between. The CDR3 contains 13 residues. Germline-derived CDR1 and CDR2 are SGHRS and YFSETQ.

J is TRBJ1-2 and V is TRBV19, with D possibly matching TRBD1 (6 bases). V was shortened by 3 bases and J by 2 bases, with 13 bases between the two germline ends. Per germline, CDR1 LNHDA and CDR2 SQIVND (reference sequence). CDR3 size: 15 residues. This chain's CDR3 is CASSIGAGDNYGYTF. DNA for the CDR3: TGTGCCAGTAGTATTGGAGCAGGGGACAACTATGGCTACACCTTC.

This chain links TRBV19 with TRBJ1-6, with D possibly matching TRBD1 (5 bases). Germline CDR1 reads LNHDA; CDR2 reads SQIVND (reference sequence). V lost 6 bases and J 10 bases, leaving 16 bases between the germline ends. The CDR3 contains 14 residues. DNA of the CDR3: TGTGCCAGTAGACTACAGGAGATAGGCTCACCCCTCCACTTT. As protein: CASRLQEIGSPLHF.

The gene calls are TRBV6-5 and TRBJ2-3, with TRBD1 identical over 7 bases. The CDR3 contains 14 residues. V trimming: 9 bases; J trimming: 6 bases; junction bases outside the gene matches: 12. Germline CDR1 reads MNHEY; CDR2 reads SVGAGI. The CDR3 loop reads CASQGGRALDTQYF. Written as DNA, the CDR3 is TGTGCCAGTCAAGGGGGCAGGGCGTTGGATACGCAGTATTTT.

The chain employs TRBV5-1 and TRBJ1-6; D gene unclear. Looked up from germline, CDR1 is SGHRS and CDR2 is YFSETQ. The CDR3 sequence is 14 residues long. Between the trimmed V and J ends, which lost 0 bases and 7 bases, there was a span of 8 bases. CDR3 sequence reads: CASSLGAQNSPLHF. The DNA of the CDR3 is TGCGCCAGCAGCTTGGGGGCCCAGAATTCACCCCTCCACTTT.

The CDR3 DNA is TGTGCCTGGAGTGTACAGAGCAGACAGCCCCAGCATTTT. Protein product: CAWSVQSRQPQHF. The chain couples TRBV30 to TRBJ1-5; no firm D call. V lost 0 bases and J lost 7, with 10 bases in between. Germline values: CDR1 GTSNPN, CDR2 SVGIG (reference sequence). The CDR3 covers 13 residues.

This rearrangement joins TRBV11-2 to TRBJ1-1; D perhaps matches TRBD1 (6 bases). V lost 5 bases and J 0 bases, leaving 10 bases between the germline ends. The CDR3 loop spans 14 amino acids. The V gene's germline CDR1 is SGHAT and CDR2 FQNNGV. The CDR3, as DNA: TGTGCCAGCAGCCAACAGGGCCTGAACACTGAAGCTTTCTTT. Translation: CASSQQGLNTEAFF.

The CDR3 loop reads CASSLSGKAVFGPQHF. CDR3 DNA: TGTGCCAGCAGTTTATCGGGGAAGGCAGTTTTTGGGCCCCAGCATTTT. The V and J genes are TRBV27 and TRBJ1-5; D gene unclear. The CDR3 contains 16 residues. Germline V gene sequence: CDR1 MNHEY, CDR2 SMNVEV (reference sequence). V was shortened by 0 bases and J by 9 bases, with 18 bases between the two germline ends.

Of note for this clone: Other nucleotide sequences from this sample produce the same CDR3. This chain connects TRBV5-1 to TRBJ1-1; D might be TRBD1 (6 bases). The CDR3 contains 13 residues. Between the trimmed V and J ends, which lost 1 base and 4 bases, there was a span of 8 bases. Germline-derived CDR1 and CDR2 are SGHRS and YFSETQ. The DNA of the CDR3 is TGCGCCAGCAGCTTGACAGGGATCACTGAAGCTTTCTTT. Encoded protein: CASSLTGITEAFF.

The rearrangement uses TRBV15 and TRBJ2-7, with TRBD1 identical over 9 bases. CDR3 size: 14 residues. CDR1 and CDR2 from the germline V gene are LNHNV and YYDKDF (reference sequence). Trimming took 4 bases from V and 4 from J; bases not matched to a gene: 5. This CDR3 is CATSNPGQGYEQYF. The CDR3 DNA is TGTGCCACCAGCAATCCGGGACAGGGATACGAGCAGTACTTC.

The gene calls are TRBV27 and TRBJ1-6; no firm D call. CDR1 and CDR2 from the germline V gene are MNHEY and SMNVEV (reference sequence). The CDR3 has 12 amino acids. V lost 2 bases and J 7 bases, leaving 3 bases between the germline ends. Written as DNA, the CDR3 is TGTGCCAGCAGTTTAGGGAATTCACCCCTCCACTTT. It is translated as CASSLGNSPLHF.

V usage is TRBV7-8 and J usage is TRBJ2-7; D unclear. Trimming removed 5 bases from V and 6 bases from J, with 11 bases in between. Looked up from germline, CDR1 is SGHVS and CDR2 is FQNEAQ. This CDR3 region has 12 residues. The CDR3 bases are TGTGCCAGCAGCCAAGCAGGCCTCGAGCAGTACTTC. It is translated as CASSQAGLEQYF.

The count of this clone is one. The chain carries TRBV7-8 and TRBJ2-3; D remains ambiguous. Trimming removed 6 bases from V and 2 bases from J, with 12 bases in between. This CDR3 has 14 residues. CDR1 and CDR2 from the germline V gene are SGHVS and FQNEAQ. CDR3 coding DNA: TGTGCCAGCAGTCCACCCCAGTTCACAGATACGCAGTATTTT. Protein product: CASSPPQFTDTQYF.

The chain recombines TRBV6-6 with TRBJ1-4; D is uncertain. V was trimmed by 5 bases and J by 4 bases, leaving 11 bases between them. Germline V CDR1 and CDR2: MNHNY, SVGAGI (reference sequence). This CDR3 spans 14 amino acids. In nucleotides, the CDR3 is TGTGCCAGCAGTGATCAGAAGGATAATGAAAAACTGTTTTTT. It encodes CASSDQKDNEKLFF.

The chain has TRBV7-8 and TRBJ2-3; TRBD2 matches at 13 bases. Germline-derived CDR1 and CDR2 are SGHVS and FQNEAQ. CDR3 length: 22 residues. The ends lost 2 bases at V and 4 bases at J; junction bases unmatched: 21. CDR3 coding DNA: TGTGCCAGCAGCTTAATTCAAAGCGGACTAGCGGGGGAATACCTACGCGCAGATACGCAGTATTTT. This codes for CASSLIQSGLAGEYLRADTQYF.

J is TRBJ1-2 and V is TRBV6-1, with 9 bases matching TRBD1. The ends lost 6 bases at V and 6 bases at J; junction bases unmatched: 2. Germline V lookup: CDR1 MNHNS, CDR2 SASEGT. The CDR3 is 12 residues long. The CDR3 protein is CASSDRGNGYTF. In DNA, the CDR3 is TGTGCCAGCAGCGACAGGGGGAATGGCTACACCTTC.

This clone was observed once. The chain is built from TRBV5-1 and TRBJ2-3, with D unresolved. The V gene lost 2 bases and the J gene lost 4 bases, with 17 bases spanning the gap. Germline lookup yields CDR1 SGHRS and CDR2 YFSETQ. The length of the CDR3 is 16 residues. The CDR3 spells CASSLGLAFESDTQYF. The CDR3 bases are TGCGCCAGCAGCTTAGGGCTGGCGTTCGAATCAGATACGCAGTATTTT. The full variable domain, with the rest looked up from reference TRBV5-1 and TRBJ2-3, is KAGVTQTPRYLIKTRGQQVTLSCSPISGHRSVSWYQQTPGQGLQFLFEYFSETQRNKGNFPGRFSGRQFSNSRSEMNVSTLELGDSALYLCASSLGLAFESDTQYFGPGTRLTVL.

This clone has just one count. This chain links TRBV2 with TRBJ1-1; possibly TRBD1 for D (6 bases). Germline values: CDR1 SNHLY, CDR2 FYNNEI. V lost 3 bases and J 1 base, leaving 12 bases between the germline ends. The CDR3 loop spans 15 amino acids. The DNA of the CDR3 is TGTGCCAGCAGTGATCGAGGACAGACGAACACTGAAGCTTTCTTT. Amino acids: CASSDRGQTNTEAFF.

Here the CDR3 DNA reads TGTGCCAGCAGTTTTGGAAGCTCCTACAATGAGCAGTTCTTC. Translated: CASSFGSSYNEQFF. The chain is built from TRBV6-5 and TRBJ2-1, with D unclear. In germline, CDR1 is MNHEY, CDR2 SVGAGI. CDR3 size: 14 residues. V shed 4 bases and J shed 0 bases, with 7 bases lying between them.

V is TRBV11-2 and J is TRBJ2-7, with a tentative D call TRBD1 (6 bases). The ends were cut back, 0 bases at V and 5 bases at J, with 14 bases in the middle. Germline lookup yields CDR1 SGHAT and CDR2 FQNNGV. The CDR3 runs to 15 residues. CDR3 amino acids: CASSLDLMGAHEQYF. The CDR3 DNA is TGTGCCAGCAGCTTAGATCTAATGGGGGCTCACGAGCAGTACTTC.

The chain recombines TRBV4-2 with TRBJ1-1; tentatively, D is TRBD1 (5 bases). This CDR3 contains 15 residues. CDR1 is LGHNA, CDR2 YNFKEQ, per germline. V lost 0 bases, J lost 4 bases, and 12 bases lay in between. CDR3 bases: TGTGCCAGCAGCCAAGAGCAGGGTGGGGGCACTGAAGCTTTCTTT. It codes for CASSQEQGGGTEAFF.